The source of this T cell receptor beta chain is a study of Ad26.COV2.S vaccination and SARS-CoV-2 variants. Turning to the study itself: Doses of Ad26.COV2.S were injected into muscle once or twice, 56 days apart. Points from the study as a whole: Individuals receiving vaccine had higher spike-specific TCR breadth than placebo recipients did. Comparability of non-spike TCR breadth was observed across vaccine and placebo recipients.

To note about this clone: Antigen unknown. Within the sample, other DNA sequences also encode this same CDR3.

Treatment in this sample: roughly 20 received Ad26.COV2.S at low or high dose, single or two shots; roughly 5 received placebo; per-sample allocation not given. The samples were gathered on day 63 after the first injection of vaccine or placebo. Wuhan-strain SARS-CoV-2 spike was expressed by the Ad26 vector that made up the vaccine. This table comes from immunoSEQ multiplex PCR, and its TCRdb copy is limited to in-frame clones, with some not included. The sample has 410,000 or so clones; over 75% are singletons. The V segment lost 3 bases and the J segment 2 bases; nucleotides outside the gene matches: 7. The CDR3 covers 14 residues. Germline V gene sequence: CDR1 DFQATT, CDR2 SNEGSKA (reference sequence).

This TCR came from a person aged 18-60 years who received the Ad26.COV2.S COVID-19 vaccine or a placebo. The chain couples TRBV20-1 to TRBJ2-7, with TRBD2 matching 7 bases. The sequences come from peripheral blood, collected in a trial of Ad26.COV2.S vaccine versus placebo. CDR3 DNA sequence: TGCAGTGCTAGTAGGCCTAGCGGCGCCTACGAGCAGTACTTC. It encodes CSASRPSGAYEQYF.